The clone carrying this T cell receptor (beta chain) turned up a few times. MiXCR, applied by TCRdb to the 5' RACE reads, yields one record per CDR3 protein. This table has approximately 290,000 distinct CDR3 sequences, approximately 8.4% appearing once. This sample is drawn from a study of T-cell memory formation after mild COVID-19. This CDR3 region has 14 residues. V was cut by 2 bases and J by 6 bases, with 15 bases left in between. The V gene's germline CDR1 is SGHRS and CDR2 YFSETQ. The chain couples TRBV5-1 to TRBJ2-7, with no clear D. This sequence originates from a man between 18 and 35 years old who had mild COVID-19 (a few samples of this study predate the infection). Cell type and time point are not known. Material: PBMCs or a T cell subset sorted from them (not recorded which). The CDR3 DNA reads as TGCGCCAGCAGCTTCGGCCGCGACCTACGCGAGCAGTACTTC. Translation gives CASSFGRDLREQYF.